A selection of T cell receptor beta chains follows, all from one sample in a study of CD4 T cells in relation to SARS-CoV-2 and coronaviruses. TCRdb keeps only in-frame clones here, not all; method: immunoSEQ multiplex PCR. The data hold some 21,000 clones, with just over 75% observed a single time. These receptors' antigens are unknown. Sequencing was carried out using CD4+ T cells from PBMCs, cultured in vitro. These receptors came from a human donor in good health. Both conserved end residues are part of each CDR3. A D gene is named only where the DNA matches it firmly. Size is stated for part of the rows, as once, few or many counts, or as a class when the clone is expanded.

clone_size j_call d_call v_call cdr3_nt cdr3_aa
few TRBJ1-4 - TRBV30 TGTGCCTGGAGTGTAGGGGACGCCCGAGCTCGGGAAAAACTGTTTTTT CAWSVGDARAREKLFF
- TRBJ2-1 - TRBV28 TGTGCCAGCAGACACAACGTCGGTGAGCAGTTCTTC CASRHNVGEQFF
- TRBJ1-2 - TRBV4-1 TGCGCCAGCAGCCAAGAATACGGGCTCTATGGCTACACCTTC CASSQEYGLYGYTF
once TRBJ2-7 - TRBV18 TGTGCCAGCTCACCCCGGCAGGAAAGGCCCCACGAGCAGTACTTC CASSPRQERPHEQYF
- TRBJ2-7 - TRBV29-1 TGCAGCGGAGGTTCCCCTACGGAGCAGTACTTC CSGGSPTEQYF
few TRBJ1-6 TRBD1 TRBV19 TGTGCCAGTAGTGATACAGGGGGGAGTTCACCCCTCCACTTT CASSDTGGSSPLHF
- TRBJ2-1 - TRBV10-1 TGCGCCAGCAGTGAGCTAGAGGGCCGAACCTACAATGAGCAGTTCTTC CASSELEGRTYNEQFF
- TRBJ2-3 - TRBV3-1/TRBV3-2 TGTGCCAGCAGCTACAGCGCCACAGATACGCAGTATTTT CASSYSATDTQYF
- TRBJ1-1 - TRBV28 TGTGCCAGCAGTTTCGAAGCATTGGCTGCTGAAGCTTTCTTT CASSFEALAAEAFF
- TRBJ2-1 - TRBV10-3 TGTGCCATCAGTGACGAGGGTTCTGAGCAGTTCTTC CAISDEGSEQFF
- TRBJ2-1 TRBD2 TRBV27 TGTGCCAGCAGTCCTCCGGGACTAGTCAATGAGCAGTTCTTC CASSPPGLVNEQFF
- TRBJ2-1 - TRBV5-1 TGCGCCAGCAGCTTGGAAGGTGCGAACCTCTACAATGAGCAGTTCTTC CASSLEGANLYNEQFF
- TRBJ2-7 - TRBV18 TGTGCCAGCTCACCAGAGTCCGATTGGGCGTTGGAGCAGTACTTC CASSPESDWALEQYF
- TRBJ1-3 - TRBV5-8 TGTGCCAGCAGCTTGTGGAGCTCTGGAAACACCATATATTTT CASSLWSSGNTIYF
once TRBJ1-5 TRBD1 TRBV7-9 TGTGCCAGCAGCTCCCCCGACAGGGGTCAGCCCCAGCATTTT CASSSPDRGQPQHF
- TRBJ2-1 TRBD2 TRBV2 TGTGCCAGCTTGGGACTAGCGGGAGAATTTTTCTCCTACAATGAGCAGTTCTTC CASLGLAGEFFSYNEQFF
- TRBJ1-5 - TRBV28 TGTGCCAGCAGTCTCCCGGCAGATTATAGCAATCAGCCCCAGCATTTT CASSLPADYSNQPQHF
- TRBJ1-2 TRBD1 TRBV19 TGTGCCAGTAGTATCTGGACAGGGGGGCATGGCTACACCTTC CASSIWTGGHGYTF
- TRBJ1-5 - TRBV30 TGTGCCTGGATGGAGGAATGGCAGCCCCAGCATTTT CAWMEEWQPQHF
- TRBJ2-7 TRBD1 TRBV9 TGTGCCAGCAGCGCATCTGCGACAGGGACAACCTCCTACGAGCAGTACTTC CASSASATGTTSYEQYF
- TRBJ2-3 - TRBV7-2 TGTGCCAGCAGCTCCGATCTGGGTACGCAGTATTTT CASSSDLGTQYF
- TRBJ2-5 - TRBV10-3 TGTGCCATCGGGCGTGGGGGATTAACGGAGTTAGAGACCCAGTACTTC CAIGRGGLTELETQYF
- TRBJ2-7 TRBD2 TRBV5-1 TGCGCCAGCAGCTTGGAGGAGGGGACTACATACGAGCAGTACTTC CASSLEEGTTYEQYF
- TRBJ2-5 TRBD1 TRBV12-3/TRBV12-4 TGTGCCAGCAGTTTCGACAGGGGGGCACCGTACTTC CASSFDRGAPYF
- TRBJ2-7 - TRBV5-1 TGCGCCAGCAGCACCGGACAGCCACCTTACGAGCAGTACTTC CASSTGQPPYEQYF
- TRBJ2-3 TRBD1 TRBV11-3 TGTGCCAGCAGCTCAGGACAGGGGACCGCAGATACGCAGTATTTT CASSSGQGTADTQYF
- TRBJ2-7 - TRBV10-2 TGCGCCAGCAGTGAGCCAACGGGGGACGAGCAGTACTTC CASSEPTGDEQYF
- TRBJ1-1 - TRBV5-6 TGTGCCAGCAACCCCCAGGGGAACACTGAAGCTTTCTTT CASNPQGNTEAFF
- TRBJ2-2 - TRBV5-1 TGCGCCAGCAGCTTCGGTCAGATTACTCCCGGGGAGCTGTTTTTT CASSFGQITPGELFF
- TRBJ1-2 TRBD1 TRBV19 TGTGCCAGTAGTCCCCAGGGGGCCGGCGGCTACACCTTC CASSPQGAGGYTF
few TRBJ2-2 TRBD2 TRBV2 TGTGCCAGCAGTGTATGGCGGGAGTACACCGGGGAGCTGTTTTTT CASSVWREYTGELFF
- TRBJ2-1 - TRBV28 TGTGCCAGCAGTTTCAGGGCGGCTCTTCGAACTAACAATGAGCAGTTCTTC CASSFRAALRTNNEQFF
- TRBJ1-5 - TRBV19 TGTGCCAGTAGTATCGGGAGACGCGGGACATCGAAGCCCCAGCATTTT CASSIGRRGTSKPQHF
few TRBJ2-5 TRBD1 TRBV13 TGTGCCAGCAGCTCCACAGGGGTAGAGACCCAGTACTTC CASSSTGVETQYF
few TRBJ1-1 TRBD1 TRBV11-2 TGTGCCAGCAGCGAACAGGGGGCAAGGACTGAAGCTTTCTTT CASSEQGARTEAFF
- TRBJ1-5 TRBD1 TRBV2 TGTGCCAGCAGTGACCGGACAGGGGGCAGGCAGCCCCAGCATTTT CASSDRTGGRQPQHF
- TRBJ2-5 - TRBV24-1 TGTGCCTCCTCCGAGGGGACAAGAGAGACCCAGTACTTC CASSEGTRETQYF
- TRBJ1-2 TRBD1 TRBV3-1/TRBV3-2 TGTGCCAGCAGCCAAGCCTACCGACAGGGGGTTGGCTACACCTTC CASSQAYRQGVGYTF
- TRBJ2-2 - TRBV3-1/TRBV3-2 TGTGCCAGCAGCCACATTTGGACAAGAATTAATACCGGGGAGCTGTTTTTT CASSHIWTRINTGELFF
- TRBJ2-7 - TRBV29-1 TGCAGCGTTGTTAGGACAGAGAGCGACGAGCAGTACTTC CSVVRTESDEQYF
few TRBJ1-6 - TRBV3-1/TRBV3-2 TGTGCCAGCAGCCAAGTGGGCCCAGGCGGGTCACCCCTCCACTTT CASSQVGPGGSPLHF
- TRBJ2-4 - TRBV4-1 TGCGCCAGCAATTCCGGGTACCTAGCCAAAAACATTCAGTACTTC CASNSGYLAKNIQYF
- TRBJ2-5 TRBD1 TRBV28 TGTGCCAGCAGTTCCCCGGGACAGGGGGTGGTCCAGTACTTC CASSSPGQGVVQYF
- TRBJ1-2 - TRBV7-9 TGTGCCAGCAGCTCTAGCGGGGGGTATGGCTACACCTTC CASSSSGGYGYTF
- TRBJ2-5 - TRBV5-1 TGCGCCAGCAGCTTGAACACAGGGTCCCAAGAGACCCAGTACTTC CASSLNTGSQETQYF
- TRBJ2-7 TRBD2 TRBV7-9 TGTGCCAGCAGCCTCGGGGGGAGGAACAAGCAGTACTTC CASSLGGRNKQYF
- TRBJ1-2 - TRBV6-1 TGTGCCAGCAGTGAATCTGGGACACCTTATCTTGGCTACACCTTC CASSESGTPYLGYTF
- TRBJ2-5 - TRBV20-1 TGCAGTGCTGCCAGGGAAGAGACCCAGTACTTC CSAAREETQYF
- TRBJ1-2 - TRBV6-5 TGTGCCAGCAGTTACTCGGGAACAGGACTCGATGGCTACACCTTC CASSYSGTGLDGYTF
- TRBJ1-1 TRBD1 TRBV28 TGTGCCAGCAGTTGGGGGAGGGGGCTCGCTAACACTGAAGCTTTCTTT CASSWGRGLANTEAFF
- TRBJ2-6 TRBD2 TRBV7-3 TGTGCCAGCAGCCCAACGGGGACTAGCGCTCCGGGGGGGGCCAACGTCCTGACTTTC CASSPTGTSAPGGANVLTF
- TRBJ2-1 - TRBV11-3 TGTGCCAGCAGCTTAGCAGGGAACAATGAGCAGTTCTTC CASSLAGNNEQFF
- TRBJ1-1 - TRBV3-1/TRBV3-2 TGTGCCAGCAGCCAAGCGGGGCTCACTGAAGCTTTCTTT CASSQAGLTEAFF